The rows below give T cell receptor beta chains drawn from one sample of a study of post-analysis software for immune sequencing data. TCRdb recomputed calls from the PCR reads with MiXCR, one row per CDR3 protein. The sample lists roughly 430,000 distinct CDR3 sequences; over 30% were seen once. The material sequenced was blood. These receptors were taken from a girl aged 2 to 9 with multiple sclerosis. Both conserved end residues are trimmed from each CDR3.

V	J	CDR3
TRBV12-3/TRBV12-4	TRBJ1-6	ASSPNRVLSPLH
TRBV6-2/TRBV6-3	TRBJ2-1	ASSRLGVAYNEQF
TRBV6-5	TRBJ1-1	ASSTRYRGEAF
TRBV5-1	TRBJ2-7	ASRLVGSYEQY
TRBV14	TRBJ2-3	ASSQLVAGTLY
TRBV3-1	TRBJ1-6	ASREFGSSYNSPLH
TRBV5-1	.	ASRPLTSGGAREQF
TRBV7-2	TRBJ2-3	ASTLTGTRGDTQY
TRBV6-2/TRBV6-3	TRBJ2-1	ASSYVGHEQF
TRBV20-1	TRBJ2-7	SARDPGGHTYEQY
TRBV11-1	TRBJ1-1	ASSQRRRGTTEAF
TRBV29-1	TRBJ2-3	SVVPLSGGPRTDTQY
TRBV6-4	TRBJ2-3	ASSDLAPTPDTQY
TRBV12-3/TRBV12-4	TRBJ2-1	ASSLAGRFSYNEQF
TRBV29-1	TRBJ2-1	SVESSGGYNEQF
TRBV6-1	TRBJ2-3	ASSKTLFSDPRDTQY
TRBV7-9	TRBJ2-3	ASRPGGSSTDTQY
TRBV10-3	TRBJ2-7	AISGGETYEQY
TRBV20-1	.	SASEASGSDEQY
TRBV28	TRBJ1-2	AAFLGTAYGYT
TRBV7-3	TRBJ2-5	ASSLTGHGETQY
TRBV2	TRBJ2-1	ASSKGLAGGNEQF
TRBV10-3	TRBJ2-7	ATAGGPYEQY
TRBV12-3/TRBV12-4	TRBJ2-4	ASTSGGYIQY
TRBV29-1	TRBJ2-3	SVVRLASTDTQY
TRBV4-1	TRBJ2-1	ASMGPGLAGNEQF
TRBV5-1	TRBJ1-1	ASSFDLNFPEAF
TRBV6-5	TRBJ1-1	ASSRAGGQAF
TRBV6-5	TRBJ2-1	ASSYINLLAGSHEQF
TRBV12-3/TRBV12-4	TRBJ1-6	ASSSGNSPLH
TRBV28	TRBJ2-7	ASSYYRDSDEQY
TRBV5-5	TRBJ1-4	ASSSGTPPREKLF
TRBV5-1	TRBJ2-7	ASSWVTGEYEQY
TRBV7-8	TRBJ1-5	ASSLDRGWDNQPQH
TRBV18	TRBJ2-5	ASSPGGRLQETQY
TRBV4-3	TRBJ2-1	ASSRQGFDEQF
TRBV7-9	TRBJ2-4	ASSFNGVNIQY
TRBV3-1	TRBJ2-4	ASGREDIQY
TRBV7-2	.	ASSSFPLGVETQY
TRBV6-2/TRBV6-3	TRBJ2-1	ASSGPASASALHEQF
TRBV5-5	TRBJ1-1	TSSFPPGALNTEAF
TRBV5-1	TRBJ2-5	ASSSSDRTQETQY
TRBV27	TRBJ2-7	ASSFLGKLHSEQY
TRBV28	TRBJ2-7	ASSLATRGVSYEQY
TRBV6-6	TRBJ2-1	ASSGTAAYNEQF
TRBV15	TRBJ1-5	ATSIRTGALNQPQH